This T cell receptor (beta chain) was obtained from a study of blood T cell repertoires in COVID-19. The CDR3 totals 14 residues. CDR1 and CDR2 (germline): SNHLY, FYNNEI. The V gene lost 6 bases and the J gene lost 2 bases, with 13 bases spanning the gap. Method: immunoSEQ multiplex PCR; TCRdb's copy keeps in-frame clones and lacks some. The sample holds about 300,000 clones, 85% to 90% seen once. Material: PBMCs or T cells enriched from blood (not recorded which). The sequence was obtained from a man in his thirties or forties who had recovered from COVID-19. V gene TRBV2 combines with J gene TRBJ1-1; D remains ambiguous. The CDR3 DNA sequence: TGTGCCAGCAGGGACTGGTATACTAACACTGAAGCTTTCTTT. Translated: CASRDWYTNTEAFF.